This TCR beta chain appears in the sequencing data of a study of identical twins. This clonotype has ten or more counts. TCRdb used MiXCR to reprocess the 5' RACE reads, holding one entry per CDR3 protein. The sample has roughly 240,000 distinct CDR3 sequences; 5.5% to 7% are singletons. These data are also associated with another study on yellow fever vaccine responses in identical twins.

Sequencing was done on a sample of memory (CD45RO+) T cells sorted from blood. This TCR was recovered from a woman under 30 in good health.

DNA for the CDR3: TGTGCCAGCAGCAGACAGGGGACCAATGAGCAGTTCTTC. Translation: CASSRQGTNEQFF. The J gene is TRBJ2-1, the V gene TRBV12-3 or TRBV12-4; 8 nucleotides match TRBD1. With V trimmed by 6 bases and J by 6 bases, 4 bases remained unmatched. There are 13 residues in the CDR3.